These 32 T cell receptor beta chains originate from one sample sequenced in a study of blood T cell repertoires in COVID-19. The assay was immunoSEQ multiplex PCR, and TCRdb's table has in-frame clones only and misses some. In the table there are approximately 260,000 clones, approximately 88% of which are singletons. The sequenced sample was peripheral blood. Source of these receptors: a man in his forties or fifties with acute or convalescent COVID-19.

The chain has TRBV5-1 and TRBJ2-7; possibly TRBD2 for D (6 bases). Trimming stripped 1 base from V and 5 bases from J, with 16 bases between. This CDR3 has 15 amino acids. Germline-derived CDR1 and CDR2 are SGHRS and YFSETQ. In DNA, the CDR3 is TGCGCCAGCAGCTTGTTTTTCGGGGGAGGTGACGAGCAGTACTTC. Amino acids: CASSLFFGGGDEQYF. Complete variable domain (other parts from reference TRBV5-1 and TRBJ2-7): KAGVTQTPRYLIKTRGQQVTLSCSPISGHRSVSWYQQTPGQGLQFLFEYFSETQRNKGNFPGRFSGRQFSNSRSEMNVSTLELGDSALYLCASSLFFGGGDEQYFGPGTRLTVT.

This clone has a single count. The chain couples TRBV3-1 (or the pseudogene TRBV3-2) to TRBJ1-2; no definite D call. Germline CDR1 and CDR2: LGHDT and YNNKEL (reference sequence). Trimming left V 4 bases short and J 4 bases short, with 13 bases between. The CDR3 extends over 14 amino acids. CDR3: CASSPKGAIYGYTF. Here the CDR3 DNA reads TGTGCCAGCAGCCCAAAAGGAGCGATCTATGGCTACACCTTC.

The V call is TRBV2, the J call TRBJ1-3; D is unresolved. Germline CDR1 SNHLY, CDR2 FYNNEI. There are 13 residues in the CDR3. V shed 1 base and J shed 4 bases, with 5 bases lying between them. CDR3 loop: CASSEGRGNTIYF. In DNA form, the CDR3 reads TGTGCCAGCAGTGAAGGTCGGGGAAACACCATATATTTT.

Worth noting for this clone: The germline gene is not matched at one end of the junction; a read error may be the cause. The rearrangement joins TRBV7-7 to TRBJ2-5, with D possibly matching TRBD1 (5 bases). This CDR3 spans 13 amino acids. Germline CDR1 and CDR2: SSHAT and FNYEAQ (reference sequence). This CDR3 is CASSQDSAETQYF. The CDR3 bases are TGTGCTAGCAGCCAAGACAGTGCAGAGACCCAGTACTTC.

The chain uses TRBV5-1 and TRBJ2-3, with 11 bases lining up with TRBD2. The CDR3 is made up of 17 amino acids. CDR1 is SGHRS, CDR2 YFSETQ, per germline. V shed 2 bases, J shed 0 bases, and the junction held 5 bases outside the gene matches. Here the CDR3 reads CASSLLAGEQSTDTQYF. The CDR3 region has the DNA TGCGCCAGCAGCTTACTAGCGGGGGAGCAGAGCACAGATACGCAGTATTTT.

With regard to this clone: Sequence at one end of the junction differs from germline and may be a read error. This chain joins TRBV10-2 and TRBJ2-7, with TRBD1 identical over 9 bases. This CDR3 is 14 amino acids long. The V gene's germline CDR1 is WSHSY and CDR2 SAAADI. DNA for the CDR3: TGCGCCAGCAGTGCGCCCTCCGGGACAGGGTCCCCCAACTTC. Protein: CASSAPSGTGSPNF.

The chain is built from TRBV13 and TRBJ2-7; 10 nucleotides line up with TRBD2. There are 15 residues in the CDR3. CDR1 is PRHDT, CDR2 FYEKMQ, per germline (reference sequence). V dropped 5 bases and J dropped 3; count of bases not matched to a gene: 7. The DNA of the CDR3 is TGTGCCAGCAGCCCTGGACTAGCGGAATACTACGAGCAGTACTTC. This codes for CASSPGLAEYYEQYF. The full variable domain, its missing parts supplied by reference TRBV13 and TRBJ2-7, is AAGVIQSPRHLIKEKRETATLKCYPIPRHDTVYWYQQGPGQDPQFLISFYEKMQSDKGSIPDRFSAQQFSDYHSELNMSSLELGDSALYFCASSPGLAEYYEQYFGPGTRLTVT.

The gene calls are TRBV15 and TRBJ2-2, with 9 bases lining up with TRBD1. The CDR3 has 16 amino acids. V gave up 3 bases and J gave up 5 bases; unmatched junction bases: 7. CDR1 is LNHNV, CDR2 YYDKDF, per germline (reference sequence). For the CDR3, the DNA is TGTGCCACCAGCAGGGACCTACAGGGGGCAACCGGGGAGCTGTTTTTT. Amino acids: CATSRDLQGATGELFF.

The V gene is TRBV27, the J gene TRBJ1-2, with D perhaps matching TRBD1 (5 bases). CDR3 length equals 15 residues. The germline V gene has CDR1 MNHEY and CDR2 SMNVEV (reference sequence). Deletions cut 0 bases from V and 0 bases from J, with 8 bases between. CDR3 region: CASSLSGASNYGYTF. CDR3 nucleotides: TGTGCCAGCAGTTTATCAGGGGCGTCTAACTATGGCTACACCTTC.

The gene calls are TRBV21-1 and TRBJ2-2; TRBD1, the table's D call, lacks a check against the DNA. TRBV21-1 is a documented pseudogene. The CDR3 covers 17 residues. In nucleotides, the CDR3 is TGTGCCAGCAATCTGGGACAGGGAGGAAAGAACACCGGGGAGCTGTTTTTT. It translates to CASNLGQGGKNTGELFF.

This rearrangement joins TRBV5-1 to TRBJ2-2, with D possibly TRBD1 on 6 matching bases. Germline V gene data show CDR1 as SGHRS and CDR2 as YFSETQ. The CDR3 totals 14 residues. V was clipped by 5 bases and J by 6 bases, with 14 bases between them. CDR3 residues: CASRTTGSPGELFF. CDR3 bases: TGCGCCAGCAGGACTACAGGGTCTCCCGGGGAGCTGTTTTTT.

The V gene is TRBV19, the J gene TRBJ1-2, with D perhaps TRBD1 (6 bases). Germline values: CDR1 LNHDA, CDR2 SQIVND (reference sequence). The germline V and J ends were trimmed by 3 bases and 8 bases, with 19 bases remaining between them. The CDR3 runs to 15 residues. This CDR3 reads CASSMLDQGYSGYTF. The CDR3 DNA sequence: TGTGCCAGTAGTATGCTGGACCAGGGGTATTCAGGCTACACCTTC. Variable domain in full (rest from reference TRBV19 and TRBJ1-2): DGGITQSPKYLFRKEGQNVTLSCEQNLNHDAMYWYRQDPGQGLRLIYYSQIVNDFQKGDIAEGYSVSREKKESFPLTVTSAQKNPTAFYLCASSMLDQGYSGYTFGSGTRLTVV.

The CDR3 region has the DNA TGCGCCAGCAGCCAAGAGCCGACAACCTACGAGCAGTACTTC. As protein: CASSQEPTTYEQYF. The genes are TRBV5-1 and TRBJ2-7, with unresolved D. V was cut by 4 bases and J by 2 bases, with 13 bases left in between. This CDR3 comprises 14 residues. Germline values: CDR1 SGHRS, CDR2 YFSETQ.

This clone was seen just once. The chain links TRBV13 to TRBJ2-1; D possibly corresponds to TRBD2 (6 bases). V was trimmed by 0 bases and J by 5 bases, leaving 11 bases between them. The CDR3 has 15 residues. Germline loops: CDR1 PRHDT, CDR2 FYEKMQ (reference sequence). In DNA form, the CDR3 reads TGTGCCAGCAGCTTAGGGCTAGCGACGCACAATGAGCAGTTCTTC. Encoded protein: CASSLGLATHNEQFF.

The CDR3 DNA reads as TGTGCCAGCAGCCAAGAAGCGGCCAGGCTCTCCGCTAACTATGGCTACACCTTC. Protein product: CASSQEAARLSANYGYTF. The rearrangement joins TRBV3-1 (or the pseudogene TRBV3-2) to TRBJ1-2, with D uncertain. This CDR3 has 18 residues. Trimming removed 0 bases at V and 0 bases at J, with 17 bases between. CDR1 is LGHDT, CDR2 YNNKEL, per germline (reference sequence).

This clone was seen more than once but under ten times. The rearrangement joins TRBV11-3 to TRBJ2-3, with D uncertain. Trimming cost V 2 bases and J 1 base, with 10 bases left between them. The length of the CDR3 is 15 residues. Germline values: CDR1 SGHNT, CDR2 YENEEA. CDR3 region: CASSLSAVGTDTQYF. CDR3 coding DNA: TGTGCCAGCAGCTTATCGGCGGTAGGCACAGATACGCAGTATTTT.

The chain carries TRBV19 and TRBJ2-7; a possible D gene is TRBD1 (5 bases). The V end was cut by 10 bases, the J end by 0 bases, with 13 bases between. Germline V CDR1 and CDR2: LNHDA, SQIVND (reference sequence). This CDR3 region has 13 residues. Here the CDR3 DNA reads TGTGCCACCGGTGGGGCAATCTCCTACGAGCAGTACTTC. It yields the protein CATGGAISYEQYF.

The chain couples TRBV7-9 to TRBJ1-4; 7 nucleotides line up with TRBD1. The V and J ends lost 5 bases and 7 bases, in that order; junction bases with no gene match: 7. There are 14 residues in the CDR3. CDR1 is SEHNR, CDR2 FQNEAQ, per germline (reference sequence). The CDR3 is CASSAGQGGEKLFF. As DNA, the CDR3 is TGTGCCAGCAGCGCCGGCCAGGGGGGTGAAAAACTGTTTTTT.

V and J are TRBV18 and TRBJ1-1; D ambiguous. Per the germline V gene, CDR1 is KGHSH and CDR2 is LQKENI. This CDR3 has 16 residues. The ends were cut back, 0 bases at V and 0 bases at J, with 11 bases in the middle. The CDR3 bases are TGTGCCAGCTCACCACCAGGTGAGGAGATGAACACTGAAGCTTTCTTT. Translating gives CASSPPGEEMNTEAFF.

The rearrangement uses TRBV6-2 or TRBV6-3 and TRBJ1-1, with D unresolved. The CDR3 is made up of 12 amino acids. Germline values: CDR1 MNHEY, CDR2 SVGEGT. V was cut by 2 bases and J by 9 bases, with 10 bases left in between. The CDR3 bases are TGTGCCAGCAGTTACACCGGGTTCCAAGCTTTCTTT. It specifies CASSYTGFQAFF.

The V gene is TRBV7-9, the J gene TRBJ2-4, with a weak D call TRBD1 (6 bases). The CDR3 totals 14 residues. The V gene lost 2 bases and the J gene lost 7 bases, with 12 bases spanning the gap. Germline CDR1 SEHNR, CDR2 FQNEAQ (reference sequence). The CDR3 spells CASSLNGGENIQYF. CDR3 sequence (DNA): TGTGCCAGCAGCTTAAATGGGGGCGAGAACATTCAGTACTTC.

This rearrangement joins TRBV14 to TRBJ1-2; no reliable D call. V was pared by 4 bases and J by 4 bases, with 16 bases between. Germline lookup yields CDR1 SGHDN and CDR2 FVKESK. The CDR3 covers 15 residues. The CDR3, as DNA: TGTGCCAGCAGCCCCTCTGGAGGAGGCTTCTATGGCTACACCTTC. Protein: CASSPSGGGFYGYTF.

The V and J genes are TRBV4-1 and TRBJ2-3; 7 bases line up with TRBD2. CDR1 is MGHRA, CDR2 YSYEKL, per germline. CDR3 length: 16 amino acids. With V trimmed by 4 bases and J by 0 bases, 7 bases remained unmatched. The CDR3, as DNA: TGCGCCAGCAGCCTAGAGGGAGGGACTAGCACAGATACGCAGTATTTT. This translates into CASSLEGGTSTDTQYF.

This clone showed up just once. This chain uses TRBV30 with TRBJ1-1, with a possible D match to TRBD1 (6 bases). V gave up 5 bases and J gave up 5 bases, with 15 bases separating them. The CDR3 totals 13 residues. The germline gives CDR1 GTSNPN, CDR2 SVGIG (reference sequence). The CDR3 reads CAWGGPGGTEAFF. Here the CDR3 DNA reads TGTGCCTGGGGGGGCCCCGGGGGAACTGAAGCTTTCTTT. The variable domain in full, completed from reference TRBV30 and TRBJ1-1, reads SQTIHQWPATLVQPVGSPLSLECTVEGTSNPNLYWYRQAAGRGLQLLFYSVGIGQISSEVPQNLSASRPQDRQFILSSKKLLLSDSGFYLCAWGGPGGTEAFFGQGTRLTVV.

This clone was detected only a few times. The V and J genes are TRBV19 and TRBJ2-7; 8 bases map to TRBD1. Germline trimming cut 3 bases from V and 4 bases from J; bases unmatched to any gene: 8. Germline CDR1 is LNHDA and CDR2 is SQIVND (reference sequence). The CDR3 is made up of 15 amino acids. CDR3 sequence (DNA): TGTGCCAGTAGTATGCACCGCGACAGGGGTTACGAGCAGTACTTC. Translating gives CASSMHRDRGYEQYF. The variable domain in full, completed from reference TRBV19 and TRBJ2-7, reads DGGITQSPKYLFRKEGQNVTLSCEQNLNHDAMYWYRQDPGQGLRLIYYSQIVNDFQKGDIAEGYSVSREKKESFPLTVTSAQKNPTAFYLCASSMHRDRGYEQYFGPGTRLTVT.

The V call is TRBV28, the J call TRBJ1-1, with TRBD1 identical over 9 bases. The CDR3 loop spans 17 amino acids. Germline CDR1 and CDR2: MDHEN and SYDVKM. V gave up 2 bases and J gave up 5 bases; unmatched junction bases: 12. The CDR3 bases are TGTGCCAGCAGTTTAAGGACAGGGGCCGGGGAGGGGACTGAAGCTTTCTTT. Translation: CASSLRTGAGEGTEAFF. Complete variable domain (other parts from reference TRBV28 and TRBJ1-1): DVKVTQSSRYLVKRTGEKVFLECVQDMDHENMFWYRQDPGLGLRLIYFSYDVKMKEKGDIPEGYSVSREKKERFSLILESASTNQTSMYLCASSLRTGAGEGTEAFFGQGTRLTVV.

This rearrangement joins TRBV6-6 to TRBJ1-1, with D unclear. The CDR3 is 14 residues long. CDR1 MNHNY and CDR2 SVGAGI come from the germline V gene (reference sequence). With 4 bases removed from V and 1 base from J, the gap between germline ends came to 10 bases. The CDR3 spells CASSSYGGNTEAFF. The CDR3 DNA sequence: TGTGCCAGCAGTTCCTATGGTGGGAACACTGAAGCTTTCTTT.

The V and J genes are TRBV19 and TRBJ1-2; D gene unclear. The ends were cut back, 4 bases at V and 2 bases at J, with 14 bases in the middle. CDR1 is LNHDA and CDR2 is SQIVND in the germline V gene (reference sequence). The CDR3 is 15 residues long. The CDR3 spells CASSTFGEGNYGYTF. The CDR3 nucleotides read TGTGCCAGTAGTACCTTTGGGGAGGGCAACTATGGCTACACCTTC. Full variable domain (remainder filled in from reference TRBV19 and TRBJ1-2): DGGITQSPKYLFRKEGQNVTLSCEQNLNHDAMYWYRQDPGQGLRLIYYSQIVNDFQKGDIAEGYSVSREKKESFPLTVTSAQKNPTAFYLCASSTFGEGNYGYTFGSGTRLTVV.

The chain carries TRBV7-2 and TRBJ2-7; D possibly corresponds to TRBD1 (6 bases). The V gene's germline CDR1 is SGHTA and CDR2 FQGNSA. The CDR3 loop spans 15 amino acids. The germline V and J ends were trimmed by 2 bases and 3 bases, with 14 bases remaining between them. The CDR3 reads CASSLSSKGVYEQYF. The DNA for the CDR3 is TGTGCCAGCAGCTTATCGTCTAAGGGGGTCTACGAGCAGTACTTC.

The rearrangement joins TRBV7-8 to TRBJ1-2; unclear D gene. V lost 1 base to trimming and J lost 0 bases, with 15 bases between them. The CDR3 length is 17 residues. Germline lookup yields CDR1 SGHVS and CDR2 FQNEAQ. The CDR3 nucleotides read TGTGCCAGCAGCTTAGGGGCCTTCGTCCATCCTAACTATGGCTACACCTTC. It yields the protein CASSLGAFVHPNYGYTF.

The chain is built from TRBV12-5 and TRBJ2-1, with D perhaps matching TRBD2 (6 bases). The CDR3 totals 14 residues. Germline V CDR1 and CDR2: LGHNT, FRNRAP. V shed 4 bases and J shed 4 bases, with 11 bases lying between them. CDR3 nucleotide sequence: TGTGCTAGTGGTTCGGGGGTGTGGTACAATGAGCAGTTCTTC. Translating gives CASGSGVWYNEQFF.

Here the CDR3 reads CASSRDTDPHTQYF. CDR3 bases: TGTGCCAGTAGCCGGGACACCGACCCCCATACGCAGTATTTT. The chain uses TRBV19 and TRBJ2-3, with TRBD1 as a possible D gene (6 bases). V was cut by 6 bases and J by 7 bases, with 17 bases left in between. The CDR3 contains 14 residues. Germline V CDR1 and CDR2: LNHDA, SQIVND (reference sequence).